This TCR beta chain was sequenced during a study of T cell repertoires in cytomegalovirus infection. A single record per CDR3 protein comes from TCRdb applying MiXCR to the reads. The table has hundreds of thousands of distinct CDR3 sequences, about a third seen once; the top ten hold about an eighth. The CDR3 covers 14 residues. Germline V lookup: CDR1 SGHVS, CDR2 FNYEAQ. The V gene lost 4 bases and the J gene lost 4 bases, with 13 bases spanning the gap. Points on this clonotype: The target antigen is unknown. A read error may explain this, as a much larger clone is one base away.

The source was cultured CD8+ T cells from PBMCs, collected from culture after CMV antigen stimulation. The receptor's source is a human donor in good health (CMV status not recorded). Some clones in this sample may be carry-over from other donors' samples. V is TRBV7-6 and J is TRBJ1-1; D unclear. CDR3 nucleotides: TGTGCCAGCAGCTACGCCGGGTCGACCACTGAAGCTTTCTTT. Amino acids: CASSYAGSTTEAFF.